The sequence of this TCR beta chain was determined in a study of sequential checkpoint blockade in melanoma. At the level of the study: After both sequences, patients received maintenance nivolumab.

Here immunoSEQ multiplex PCR was the method, and the copy in TCRdb shows in-frame clones only, minus some. There are about 19,000 clones in the sample; 73% occur only once, and over 20% lies in the top ten. Treatment reported: randomized to nivolumab then ipilimumab (arm A) or the reverse (arm B). DNA-damaging chemotherapy had not been given to any patient beforehand. The V end lost 6 bases, the J end lost 5 bases, and 14 bases lay between the germline ends. Germline values: CDR1 SGHAT, CDR2 FQNNGV. The length of the CDR3 is 13 residues. This specimen consisted of CD8+ T cells sorted from blood (inferred from file names), obtained from a patient given nivolumab and ipilimumab in sequence. The chain employs TRBV11-2 and TRBJ2-7, with D possibly being TRBD1 (6 bases). The clonotype comes from a human donor with melanoma. This CDR3 reads CASSDRSLHEQYF. The CDR3 region has the DNA TGTGCCAGCAGTGACAGGTCTTTACACGAGCAGTACTTC.